The 19 T cell receptor beta chains below all came from one sample that was sequenced in a study of blood T cell repertoires in COVID-19. This table comes from immunoSEQ multiplex PCR, and its TCRdb copy is limited to in-frame clones, with some not included. Counted here are under 200,000 clones, 86% occurring once; the ten biggest clones make up 3% to 4%. The material sequenced was peripheral blood. The receptors were sampled from a man in his 70s with acute or convalescent COVID-19.

This chain connects TRBV28 to TRBJ2-3, with D perhaps TRBD1 (6 bases). V dropped 2 bases and J dropped 10 bases, with 10 bases sitting between them. In germline, CDR1 is MDHEN, CDR2 SYDVKM. This CDR3 contains 12 residues. CDR3: CASSLAGDPQYF. The CDR3 nucleotides are TGTGCCAGCAGTTTAGCAGGGGACCCGCAGTATTTT.

The chain carries TRBV13 and TRBJ2-3; the D is unclear. With 5 bases removed from V and 1 base from J, the gap between germline ends came to 16 bases. The CDR3 has 16 residues. CDR1 and CDR2 from the germline V gene are PRHDT and FYEKMQ (reference sequence). The CDR3 coding sequence is TGTGCCAGCAGCCATACGACATGGTTTCGCACAGATACGCAGTATTTT. This encodes CASSHTTWFRTDTQYF.

This sequence joins TRBV5-1 and TRBJ2-5; D possibly corresponds to TRBD2 (5 bases). Germline CDR1 SGHRS, CDR2 YFSETQ. V shed 1 base and J shed 5 bases, with 12 bases lying between them. CDR3 length: 14 amino acids. The CDR3 protein is CASSLPGIDETQYF. The DNA for the CDR3 is TGCGCCAGCAGCTTGCCCGGGATCGATGAGACCCAGTACTTC.

In its sample, this clone was seen once. The chain recombines TRBV18 with TRBJ2-2; 12 bases align to TRBD2. Unmatched junction bases numbered 2, after V lost 4 bases and J lost 5 bases. CDR1 is KGHSH, CDR2 LQKENI, per germline. The CDR3 covers 15 residues. The CDR3 is CASSQGTSGTGELFF. The CDR3 nucleotides read TGTGCCAGCTCACAAGGGACTAGCGGGACCGGGGAGCTGTTTTTT.

This chain links TRBV19 with TRBJ2-7; 10 bases are shared with TRBD2. The CDR3 covers 13 residues. V shed 10 bases, J shed 3 bases, and the junction held 6 bases outside the gene matches. The germline V gene encodes CDR1 LNHDA and CDR2 SQIVND (reference sequence). The CDR3 nucleotides are TGTGCCACCCGGACTAGCGGCCACTACGAGCAGTACTTC. Protein: CATRTSGHYEQYF.

V gene TRBV5-4 combines with J gene TRBJ2-1, with TRBD1 identical over 8 bases. Per the germline V gene, CDR1 is SGHNT and CDR2 is YYREEE (reference sequence). The CDR3 length is 15 residues. V lost 0 bases and J lost 4; bases outside the gene matches: 3. CDR3 residues: CASSLGQGLYNEQFF. Here the CDR3 DNA reads TGTGCCAGCAGCTTGGGACAGGGGTTATACAATGAGCAGTTCTTC. The full variable domain, with the rest looked up from reference TRBV5-4 and TRBJ2-1, is ETGVTQSPTHLIKTRGQQVTLRCSSQSGHNTVSWYQQALGQGPQFIFQYYREEENGRGNFPPRFSGLQFPNYSSELNVNALELDDSALYLCASSLGQGLYNEQFFGPGTRLTVL.

The chain joins TRBV6-1 to TRBJ1-2; 7 nucleotides match TRBD1. The length of the CDR3 is 14 residues. Trimming removed 2 bases from V and 4 bases from J; junction bases left unmatched: 4. The germline gives CDR1 MNHNS, CDR2 SASEGT. The CDR3: CASSENRGPYGYTF. The CDR3 coding sequence is TGTGCCAGCAGTGAAAACAGGGGACCCTATGGCTACACCTTC.

This clone has a handful of counts. The V gene is TRBV6-2 or TRBV6-3, the J gene TRBJ2-7; 9 positions match TRBD1. The CDR3 runs to 14 residues. V lost 2 bases and J lost 3; bases outside the gene matches: 2. CDR1 is MNHEY, CDR2 SVGEGT, per germline. The CDR3 sequence: CASSYGTGLYEQYF. The CDR3, as DNA: TGTGCCAGCAGTTACGGGACAGGGCTCTACGAGCAGTACTTC.

This clone was counted a single time. The chain joins TRBV2 to TRBJ2-5; possible D gene TRBD1, 5 bases. Trimming cost V 3 bases and J 4 bases, with 9 bases left between them. The CDR3 totals 13 residues. Germline CDR1 is SNHLY and CDR2 is FYNNEI. The CDR3 protein is CASSDWGRETQYF. The DNA for the CDR3 is TGTGCCAGCAGTGATTGGGGCCGAGAGACCCAGTACTTC.

J is TRBJ1-2 and V is TRBV7-2, with 8 bases aligning to TRBD1. V gave up 5 bases and J gave up 3 bases; unmatched junction bases: 11. CDR1 SGHTA and CDR2 FQGNSA come from the germline V gene. This CDR3 comprises 16 residues. CDR3 coding DNA: TGTGCCAGCAGCCGCGGACAGGGAGGGTCCTACTATGGCTACACCTTC. Translated, it gives CASSRGQGGSYYGYTF. The full variable domain, completed using reference TRBV7-2 and TRBJ1-2, is GAGVSQSPSNKVTEKGKDVELRCDPISGHTALYWYRQSLGQGLEFLIYFQGNSAPDKSGLPSDRFSAERTGGSVSTLTIQRTQQEDSAVYLCASSRGQGGSYYGYTFGSGTRLTVV.

The chain employs TRBV7-9 and TRBJ2-3; 8 positions match TRBD2. The V gene end was trimmed by 5 bases and the J gene end by 1 base; junction bases not matched to a gene: 2. The CDR3 totals 14 residues. Germline CDR1 SEHNR, CDR2 FQNEAQ (reference sequence). In nucleotides, the CDR3 is TGTGCCAGCAGCAAGACTAGCGGCACAGATACGCAGTATTTT. Translating it yields CASSKTSGTDTQYF.

The chain couples TRBV28 to TRBJ2-3; D might be TRBD2 (5 bases). Germline assignment: CDR1 MDHEN and CDR2 SYDVKM. V lost 6 bases, J lost 6 bases, and 13 bases lay in between. CDR3 length: 13 residues. CDR3: CASSIRAGDTQYF. The CDR3 nucleotides are TGTGCCAGCAGCATTCGCGCGGGTGATACGCAGTATTTT.

V usage is TRBV28 and J usage is TRBJ2-5; maybe TRBD2 (5 bases). The V end was cut by 8 bases, the J end by 1 base, with 11 bases between. Per the germline V gene, CDR1 is MDHEN and CDR2 is SYDVKM. The CDR3 has 13 residues. Here the CDR3 DNA reads TGTGCCAGCTCAACTGCGGGCCAAGAGACCCAGTACTTC. This gives the protein CASSTAGQETQYF. The whole variable domain, remainder taken from reference TRBV28 and TRBJ2-5, is DVKVTQSSRYLVKRTGEKVFLECVQDMDHENMFWYRQDPGLGLRLIYFSYDVKMKEKGDIPEGYSVSREKKERFSLILESASTNQTSMYLCASSTAGQETQYFGPGTRLLVL.

This clone appeared a single time. This chain uses TRBV7-8 with TRBJ2-1, with D perhaps TRBD1 (5 bases). V was trimmed by 5 bases and J by 10 bases, leaving 12 bases between them. CDR3 length: 12 amino acids. Germline assignment: CDR1 SGHVS and CDR2 FQNEAQ. CDR3 nucleotide sequence: TGTGCCAGCAGCCTTGGGGCTCGCGAGCAGTTCTTC. It is translated as CASSLGAREQFF.

The chain carries TRBV24-1 and TRBJ2-2; D uncertain. The V end lost 12 bases, the J end lost 4 bases, and 14 bases lay between the germline ends. The CDR3 extends over 13 amino acids. Germline loops: CDR1 KGHDR, CDR2 SFDVKD. CDR3 sequence reads: CAVAVPGTGELFF. The CDR3 DNA reads as TGTGCCGTGGCTGTCCCGGGCACCGGGGAGCTGTTTTTT.

The J gene is TRBJ2-3, the V gene TRBV27, with 8 bases lining up with TRBD1. The CDR3 covers 15 residues. V dropped 6 bases and J dropped 1; count of bases not matched to a gene: 6. Per the germline V gene, CDR1 is MNHEY and CDR2 is SMNVEV (reference sequence). CDR3 sequence (DNA): TGTGCCAGCAGGACGTTGGGACAGGGCACAGATACGCAGTATTTT. Its translation is CASRTLGQGTDTQYF.

V and J are TRBV15 and TRBJ1-4, with 11 bases aligning to TRBD1. The germline gives CDR1 LNHNV, CDR2 YYDKDF (reference sequence). The CDR3 has 15 amino acids. Trimming removed 5 bases from V and 8 bases from J; junction bases left unmatched: 7. The CDR3 here is CATSPRTGGVEKLFF. CDR3 coding DNA: TGTGCCACCAGCCCCCGGACAGGGGGCGTCGAAAAACTGTTTTTT.

V and J are TRBV5-1 and TRBJ1-1, with 8 bases lining up with TRBD1. The V and J ends lost 3 bases and 1 base, in that order; junction bases with no gene match: 8. CDR1 is SGHRS, CDR2 YFSETQ, per germline. This CDR3 comprises 16 residues. The CDR3 DNA reads as TGCGCCAGCAGCTCCGGACAGGGCGGGGGGAACACTGAAGCTTTCTTT. It yields the protein CASSSGQGGGNTEAFF. Using reference TRBV5-1 and TRBJ1-1 for the parts outside the CDR3, the full variable domain is KAGVTQTPRYLIKTRGQQVTLSCSPISGHRSVSWYQQTPGQGLQFLFEYFSETQRNKGNFPGRFSGRQFSNSRSEMNVSTLELGDSALYLCASSSGQGGGNTEAFFGQGTRLTVV.

The rearrangement joins TRBV7-9 to TRBJ1-1; 7 nucleotides agree with TRBD1. The junction had 11 bases not matched to a gene; V was cut back by 5 bases and J by 11 bases. Germline V CDR1 and CDR2: SEHNR, FQNEAQ (reference sequence). The CDR3 spans 13 residues. The CDR3 loop is CASSQGGNNRAFF. The CDR3 DNA reads as TGTGCCAGCAGCCAGGGGGGTAATAATAGGGCTTTCTTT.